This T cell receptor beta chain was obtained from a study of T cells expressing NK-cell markers. Germline CDR1 is LGHNA and CDR2 is YNFKEQ. CDR3 length: 14 amino acids. Synthesis of TCR beta cDNA relied on 5'RACE template switching carrying UMIs. With the 5' RACE reads reprocessed, TCRdb shows one record per CDR3 protein and no DNA. The sample table sets out about 180,000 distinct CDR3 sequences. Source material: blood T cells: a sorted CD56 or NKG2C T cell subset, CD4+ or CD8+ T cells, or bulk PBMC T cells (not recorded which). J is TRBJ2-7 and V is TRBV4-2; the D gene TCRdb calls, TRBD1, cannot be checked with no DNA. The TCR was taken from a woman between 18 and 70 years old in good health. Here the CDR3 reads CASSQDWGDREQYF.